The entry below describes one TCR beta chain. This entry belongs to a study of early T cells in non-severe SARS-CoV-2 infection. Via MiXCR, TCRdb re-called the 5' RACE reads, giving one row per CDR3 protein. This sample has about 64,000 distinct CDR3 sequences, with 10% to 15% found just once. The CDR3 contains 15 residues. Germline CDR1 reads MDHEN; CDR2 reads SYDVKM. V dropped 4 bases and J dropped 0 bases, with 9 bases sitting between them. The clonotype comes from an adult who was a healthcare worker with PCR-confirmed SARS-CoV-2 infection or an uninfected control (not recorded which). The chain combines TRBV28 with TRBJ1-4; D is uncertain. The source was whole blood, collected at baseline. The CDR3 is CASSSYSSTNEKLFF. In nucleotides, the CDR3 is TGTGCCAGCAGTTCGTACAGCTCAACTAATGAAAAACTGTTTTTT.